This T cell receptor (beta chain) was documented in a study of shared clonotypes between healthy human individuals. Overall study context: Three plates each covered CD4 naive and memory; CD8 naive two, CD8 memory one. Findings and caveats of the study: Sharing across a few donors was seen in 4% to 5% of naive CD4 clonotypes.

Assay execution proceeded at the deep level. Here immunoSEQ multiplex PCR was the method, and the copy in TCRdb shows in-frame clones only, minus some. Of 2 million to 2.5 million clones listed, approximately 94% were seen once; the top ten hold 0.1% to 0.15%. V lost 4 bases and J 3 bases, leaving 12 bases between the germline ends. This CDR3 has 14 residues. Germline V lookup: CDR1 LNHDA, CDR2 SQIVND (reference sequence). On this clone: As yet, its antigen is unknown.

The clonotype originates from a man between 18 and 29 years old in good health. The V gene is TRBV19, the J gene TRBJ1-2; TRBD1 is a possible D gene (5 bases). Sequencing was carried out using naive CD4+ T cells sorted from blood. Sample subset: CD45RA+ positively selected. The CDR3 nucleotides are TGTGCCAGTAGTAATACGGGGGAATACTATGGCTACACCTTC. Its protein product is CASSNTGEYYGYTF.